One sample yielded the 32 T cell receptor beta chains listed below, sequenced in a study of OX40 agonist ivuxolimab in advanced cancers. Clones were sequenced by immunoSEQ multiplex PCR, and TCRdb holds only the in-frame ones, with some missing. Among fewer than 80,000 clones, 70% to 90% were seen once, and the ten largest hold roughly 4%. The sequencing here drew on CD4+ or CD8+ T cells sorted from blood, taken in a trial of the OX40 agonist ivuxolimab. The receptor source for this set is an adult with an advanced solid tumor such as melanoma, head and neck, liver or kidney cancer.

The rearrangement joins TRBV18 to TRBJ2-1; D is unresolved. V was clipped by 0 bases and J by 3 bases, with 3 bases between them. Germline CDR1 and CDR2: KGHSH and LQKENI. This CDR3 has 13 residues. The CDR3 protein is CASSPPSYNEQFF. As DNA, the CDR3 is TGTGCCAGCTCACCACCTAGCTACAATGAGCAGTTCTTC.

V and J are TRBV27 and TRBJ2-7; D perhaps matches TRBD1 (5 bases). Germline loops: CDR1 MNHEY, CDR2 SMNVEV (reference sequence). The CDR3 loop spans 14 amino acids. The V and J ends lost 3 bases and 2 bases respectively, with 11 bases between them. As DNA, the CDR3 is TGTGCCAGCAGTTTTTCCGACAGACCCTACGAGCAGTACTTC. Translated: CASSFSDRPYEQYF.

There are a few counts of this clone. This rearrangement joins TRBV11-2 to TRBJ2-3, with 9 nucleotides matching TRBD2. Germline loops: CDR1 SGHAT, CDR2 FQNNGV. V gave up 2 bases and J gave up 2 bases; unmatched junction bases: 5. The CDR3 runs to 16 residues. The chain's CDR3 is CASSLRLAELTDTQYF. The CDR3 DNA follows: TGTGCCAGCAGCTTAAGACTAGCGGAGCTCACAGATACGCAGTATTTT.

The chain joins TRBV18 to TRBJ1-1; no definite D call. Germline CDR1 reads KGHSH; CDR2 reads LQKENI. The ends were cut back, 1 base at V and 5 bases at J, with 11 bases in the middle. The CDR3 loop spans 14 amino acids. CDR3 sequence reads: CASSPQGTQTEAFF. The CDR3 region has the DNA TGTGCCAGCTCACCACAGGGAACCCAAACTGAAGCTTTCTTT.

The rearrangement links TRBV30 to TRBJ1-2; the D is unclear. V was clipped by 4 bases and J by 0 bases, with 15 bases between them. The CDR3 consists of 15 residues. CDR1 is GTSNPN, CDR2 SVGIG, per germline (reference sequence). The CDR3 coding sequence is TGTGCCTGGACAGGACCGACAACCACTAACTATGGCTACACCTTC. Translating it yields CAWTGPTTTNYGYTF. Using reference TRBV30 and TRBJ1-2 for the parts outside the CDR3, the full variable domain is SQTIHQWPATLVQPVGSPLSLECTVEGTSNPNLYWYRQAAGRGLQLLFYSVGIGQISSEVPQNLSASRPQDRQFILSSKKLLLSDSGFYLCAWTGPTTTNYGYTFGSGTRLTVV.

CDR3 nucleotides: TGTGCCAGCAGCTCCGGGAGAGTTAAGGAAAAACTGTTTTTT. This translates into CASSSGRVKEKLFF. This sequence joins TRBV11-1 and TRBJ1-4; no clear D. The CDR3 runs to 14 residues. The V end was cut by 4 bases, the J end by 8 bases, with 14 bases between. CDR1 and CDR2 (germline): SGHAT, FQDESV (reference sequence).

The V gene is TRBV18, the J gene TRBJ1-1, with D perhaps matching TRBD1 (5 bases). The length of the CDR3 is 16 residues. Trimming cost V 5 bases and J 2 bases, with 18 bases left between them. Germline lookup yields CDR1 KGHSH and CDR2 LQKENI. The CDR3 loop reads CASSYLQAGGNTEAFF. CDR3 sequence (DNA): TGTGCCAGCTCATACTTACAGGCGGGTGGAAACACTGAAGCTTTCTTT.

About this clone: Mismatch with germline at one junction end may stem from a read error. The chain couples TRBV18 to TRBJ2-7; the match to TRBD1 covers 10 bases. Germline V gene lookup returns CDR1 KGHSH and CDR2 LQKENI. The CDR3 extends over 13 amino acids. CDR3 loop: CASSPLRGQGWVF. CDR3 in DNA: TGTGCCAGCTCACCACTACGGGGACAGGGGTGGGTCTTC.

Of note for this clone: Other nucleotide sequences in the sample specify the same CDR3. This sequence joins TRBV19 and TRBJ1-1; 9 bases line up with TRBD1. Germline V gene sequence: CDR1 LNHDA, CDR2 SQIVND (reference sequence). V trimming: 3 bases; J trimming: 6 bases; junction bases outside the gene matches: 5. This CDR3 is built from 14 residues. In DNA form, the CDR3 reads TGTGCCAGTAGTATTGGACAGGGGCTACCTGAAGCTTTCTTT. Translated, it gives CASSIGQGLPEAFF. The variable domain in full, completed from reference TRBV19 and TRBJ1-1, reads DGGITQSPKYLFRKEGQNVTLSCEQNLNHDAMYWYRQDPGQGLRLIYYSQIVNDFQKGDIAEGYSVSREKKESFPLTVTSAQKNPTAFYLCASSIGQGLPEAFFGQGTRLTVV.

The chain joins TRBV6-1 to TRBJ2-1, with D maybe TRBD2 (5 bases). Germline V gene sequence: CDR1 MNHNS, CDR2 SASEGT. The CDR3 has 13 residues. V was cut by 9 bases and J by 3 bases, with 12 bases left in between. The CDR3 nucleotides read TGTGCCAGTTCACGGGGATTCTACAATGAGCAGTTCTTC. Residues: CASSRGFYNEQFF.

The chain couples TRBV2 to TRBJ2-7, with TRBD1 matching 8 bases. J was trimmed by 1 base and V by 10 bases; bases with no gene match: 9. CDR3 length: 14 residues. Germline CDR1 reads SNHLY; CDR2 reads FYNNEI. Here the CDR3 reads CAIQTGANSYEQYF. Here the CDR3 DNA reads TGTGCCATCCAGACAGGGGCGAATTCCTACGAGCAGTACTTC.

The chain employs TRBV9 and TRBJ2-1; 10 nucleotides match TRBD2. The germline V gene has CDR1 SGDLS and CDR2 YYNGEE. CDR3 length equals 14 residues. With 0 bases clipped from V and 13 bases from J, the junction kept 7 bases outside the gene matches. The CDR3 protein is CASSVESSGSPQFF. The CDR3 DNA reads as TGTGCCAGCAGCGTAGAATCTAGCGGGAGCCCCCAGTTCTTC. Drawing the rest from reference TRBV9 and TRBJ2-1, the complete variable domain is DSGVTQTPKHLITATGQRVTLRCSPRSGDLSVYWYQQSLDQGLQFLIQYYNGEERAKGNILERFSAQQFPDLHSELNLSSLELGDSALYFCASSVESSGSPQFFGPGTRLTVL.

The genes are TRBV2 and TRBJ2-1; TRBD2 matches at 8 bases. This CDR3 region has 13 residues. V lost 6 bases to trimming and J lost 5 bases; unmatched junction nucleotides: 3. Germline CDR1 SNHLY, CDR2 FYNNEI. In nucleotides, the CDR3 is TGTGCCAGCAGACGGGGGGGCAACAATGAGCAGTTCTTC. The encoded protein is CASRRGGNNEQFF.

V usage is TRBV9 and J usage is TRBJ1-5; 7 bases are shared with TRBD1. With 3 bases clipped from V and 7 bases from J, the junction kept 7 bases outside the gene matches. This CDR3 region has 14 residues. The germline gives CDR1 SGDLS, CDR2 YYNGEE. DNA of the CDR3: TGTGCCAGCAGCGAACAGGGGTCGGGGCAGCCCCAGCATTTT. This sequence encodes CASSEQGSGQPQHF.

The chain uses TRBV7-2 and TRBJ2-3; D possibly matches TRBD1 or TRBD2 (5 bases each). This CDR3 has 13 residues. The V gene lost 5 bases and the J gene lost 2 bases, with 8 bases spanning the gap. CDR1 and CDR2 from the germline V gene are SGHTA and FQGNSA. CDR3 nucleotide sequence: TGTGCCAGCAGCCGAGGGGCCACAGATACGCAGTATTTT. The encoded protein is CASSRGATDTQYF.

The chain combines TRBV27 with TRBJ2-5; TRBD2 aligns across 15 bases. From germline, CDR1 is MNHEY and CDR2 SMNVEV (reference sequence). J was trimmed by 5 bases and V by 2 bases; bases with no gene match: 9. There are 18 residues in the CDR3. CDR3 loop: CASSLRTSGRAAGETQYF. The CDR3 nucleotides read TGTGCCAGCAGTTTAAGGACTAGCGGGAGGGCCGCCGGGGAGACCCAGTACTTC.

This sequence joins TRBV18 and TRBJ2-5; TRBD2 agrees at 8 bases. Looked up from germline, CDR1 is KGHSH and CDR2 is LQKENI. This CDR3 region has 17 residues. V trimming: 2 bases; J trimming: 5 bases; junction bases outside the gene matches: 13. The CDR3 DNA reads as TGTGCCAGCTCACCATCCAGGGTAGCGGGAAGCAAGGAGACCCAGTACTTC. Translated: CASSPSRVAGSKETQYF.

The chain carries TRBV19 and TRBJ2-1, with 11 nucleotides matching TRBD2. V trimming: 4 bases; J trimming: 7 bases; junction bases outside the gene matches: 9. CDR1 and CDR2 from the germline V gene are LNHDA and SQIVND (reference sequence). The CDR3 sequence is 16 residues long. This chain's CDR3 is CASSTIAGGPINEQFF. As DNA, the CDR3 is TGTGCCAGTAGTACTATAGCGGGAGGGCCGATAAATGAGCAGTTCTTC.

In its sample, this clone was seen a few times. The chain joins TRBV2 to TRBJ2-1; 11 nucleotides match TRBD2. The germline gives CDR1 SNHLY, CDR2 FYNNEI. CDR3 length: 16 amino acids. The trim removed 6 bases at V and 9 bases at J, leaving 13 bases unmatched. The CDR3 here is CASRRQTSGMGGEQFF. The DNA of the CDR3 is TGTGCCAGCAGAAGACAGACTAGCGGGATGGGTGGTGAGCAGTTCTTC. Full variable domain (remainder filled in from reference TRBV2 and TRBJ2-1): EPEVTQTPSHQVTQMGQEVILRCVPISNHLYFYWYRQILGQKVEFLVSFYNNEISEKSEIFDDQFSVERPDGSNFTLKIRSTKLEDSAMYFCASRRQTSGMGGEQFFGPGTRLTVL.

The V gene is TRBV19, the J gene TRBJ2-6; possibly TRBD1 or TRBD2 for D (5 bases each). This CDR3 contains 16 residues. The V gene's germline CDR1 is LNHDA and CDR2 SQIVND (reference sequence). Trimming removed 3 bases from V and 4 bases from J, with 13 bases in between. Written as DNA, the CDR3 is TGTGCCAGTAGTATGTCAGGGACGGACGGGGCCAACGTCCTGACTTTC. Translation: CASSMSGTDGANVLTF.

The gene calls are TRBV7-9 and TRBJ1-1, with D possibly being TRBD1 (5 bases). In germline, CDR1 is SEHNR, CDR2 FQNEAQ (reference sequence). The CDR3 covers 14 residues. Trimming removed 5 bases at V and 1 base at J, with 11 bases between. CDR3 sequence (DNA): TGTGCCAGCAGCCCACGTGGGGGGAACACTGAAGCTTTCTTT. It translates to CASSPRGGNTEAFF. Together with reference TRBV7-9 and TRBJ1-1, the CDR3 gives the full variable domain: DTGVSQNPRHKITKRGQNVTFRCDPISEHNRLYWYRQTLGQGPEFLTYFQNEAQLEKSRLLSDRFSAERPKGSFSTLEIQRTEQGDSAMYLCASSPRGGNTEAFFGQGTRLTVV.

The V gene is TRBV19, the J gene TRBJ2-6; 9 bases align to TRBD2. This CDR3 has 15 residues. CDR1 is LNHDA and CDR2 is SQIVND in the germline V gene (reference sequence). Trimming at V came to 7 bases and at J to 2 bases, leaving 3 bases not matched to a gene. Here the CDR3 reads CASKKREAGANVLTF. CDR3 bases: TGTGCCAGTAAAAAGCGGGAGGCTGGGGCCAACGTCCTGACTTTC.

The chain employs TRBV7-8 and TRBJ2-1; the D gene is possibly TRBD1 (5 bases). The CDR3 consists of 15 residues. Germline V CDR1 and CDR2: SGHVS, FQNEAQ. The V gene lost 2 bases and the J gene lost 3 bases, with 11 bases spanning the gap. CDR3: CASSLIGEHYNEQFF. The CDR3 DNA is TGTGCCAGCAGCTTAATAGGGGAACACTACAATGAGCAGTTCTTC.

In its sample, this clone was seen a few times. The V call is TRBV18, the J call TRBJ1-5; D might be TRBD1 (6 bases). V lost 2 bases and J lost 2, with 13 bases in between. Germline assignment: CDR1 KGHSH and CDR2 LQKENI. This CDR3 contains 16 residues. The CDR3 DNA reads as TGTGCCAGCTCACCAGTCCAAGGGGGTGGCAATCAGCCCCAGCATTTT. It encodes CASSPVQGGGNQPQHF.

This clone was seen a single time. This chain links TRBV5-5 with TRBJ2-5; D remains ambiguous. Germline V gives CDR1 SGHKS, CDR2 YYEKEE (reference sequence). The CDR3 consists of 13 residues. V lost 2 bases and J lost 2, with 7 bases in between. The CDR3 loop is CASSLGRQETQYF. The CDR3 bases are TGTGCCAGCAGCTTAGGACGACAAGAGACCCAGTACTTC.

This chain connects TRBV6-6 to TRBJ2-3; possibly TRBD2 for D (7 bases). This CDR3 comprises 14 residues. CDR1 and CDR2 from the germline V gene are MNHNY and SVGAGI (reference sequence). Trimming took 2 bases from V and 4 from J, leaving 10 bases between them. The DNA of the CDR3 is TGTGCCAGCAGTTACCGGGGGGCTCCAGATACGCAGTATTTT. Protein: CASSYRGAPDTQYF.

The rearrangement uses TRBV4-3 and TRBJ1-1; D not resolved. The CDR3 is 14 amino acids. Germline CDR1 LGHNA, CDR2 YSLEER. The ends were cut back, 0 bases at V and 0 bases at J, with 5 bases in the middle. The CDR3 coding sequence is TGCGCCAGCAGCCAAGAGAATCTGAACACTGAAGCTTTCTTT. This codes for CASSQENLNTEAFF.

The gene calls are TRBV20-1 and TRBJ2-5; unclear D gene. Trimming left V 5 bases short and J 8 bases short, with 9 bases between. CDR1 DFQATT and CDR2 SNEGSKA come from the germline V gene (reference sequence). The CDR3 sequence is 10 residues long. Here the CDR3 DNA reads TGCAGTGCTCGCCGCCCTACCCAGTACTTC. The encoded protein is CSARRPTQYF.

The chain couples TRBV29-1 to TRBJ1-2, with TRBD1 matching 8 bases. Germline CDR1 and CDR2: SQVTM and ANQGSEA. This CDR3 is 12 amino acids long. J was trimmed by 4 bases and V by 6 bases; bases with no gene match: 4. The CDR3 here is CSVGQDPYGYTF. The CDR3 DNA reads TGCAGCGTGGGACAGGATCCCTATGGCTACACCTTC.

The chain combines TRBV7-9 with TRBJ2-7; 8 bases agree with TRBD2. With 3 bases clipped from V and 2 bases from J, the junction kept 3 bases outside the gene matches. Germline V gene data show CDR1 as SEHNR and CDR2 as FQNEAQ (reference sequence). The CDR3 loop spans 14 amino acids. CDR3 loop: CASSFTSGPYEQYF. In nucleotides, the CDR3 is TGTGCCAGCAGCTTTACTAGCGGCCCCTACGAGCAGTACTTC.

The V call is TRBV4-3, the J call TRBJ1-2; 11 bases align to TRBD1. The V gene's germline CDR1 is LGHNA and CDR2 YSLEER. J lost 8 bases, V lost 1 base, and 0 bases had no gene match. The CDR3 has 13 residues. CDR3 residues: CASSQGTGGGYTF. In nucleotides, the CDR3 is TGCGCCAGCAGCCAAGGGACAGGGGGCGGCTACACCTTC.

This clone was picked up one time. The chain recombines TRBV27 with TRBJ2-3, with 9 positions matching TRBD2. Germline V lookup: CDR1 MNHEY, CDR2 SMNVEV (reference sequence). The CDR3 consists of 15 residues. Trimming took 2 bases from V and 4 from J; bases not matched to a gene: 4. The CDR3 nucleotides read TGTGCCAGCAGTTTAGGCGGGAGGGTAGCAGATACGCAGTATTTT. Protein: CASSLGGRVADTQYF.